This T cell receptor (beta chain) derives from a study of T cells in Graves' hyperthyroidism and ophthalmopathy. Points from the study as a whole: The model predicted ophthalmopathy a median roughly 6.5 months before onset.

The CDR3 regions of TCR beta were amplified from RNA transcripts. During a first-round RT-PCR of the TCR CDR3, the HTBI primer set was used. TCRdb reanalysed the multiplex PCR reads using MiXCR and keeps one entry per CDR3 protein. The data show 300,000 to 450,000 distinct CDR3 sequences, about 18% seen once. Per the germline V gene, CDR1 is DFQATT and CDR2 is SNEGSKA (reference sequence). V was clipped by 4 bases and J by 5 bases; unmatched bases: 8. CDR3 length: 14 amino acids. Clinical symptoms, serum thyroxine, TRAb, thyroid ultrasound and orbital computed tomography informed diagnoses. This clonotype was counted at least ten times. Its antigen is not identified.

The receptor was derived from a man aged 18 to 30 with Graves' ophthalmopathy. Source material: blood. The gene calls are TRBV20-1 and TRBJ2-3, with 8 bases that match TRBD1. CDR3 loop: CSATGQETRDTQYF. The CDR3 DNA is TGCAGTGCTACGGGACAGGAGACGAGAGATACGCAGTATTTT.